The 6 T cell receptor beta chains given below trace back to one sample, sequenced in a study of T cells expressing NK-cell markers (dated by TCRdb to the early 2020s). Library preparation employed 5' RACE. Reads for this sample came from an Illumina HiSeq 2000. Based on TCRdb reprocessing of the reads, there is one entry per CDR3 protein sequence, and DNA is missing. The sample has 150,000 to 180,000 distinct CDR3 sequences on record. The ten most abundant clones make up more than 35% of the sample. Sequenced input: blood T cells: a sorted CD56 or NKG2C T cell subset, CD4+ or CD8+ T cells, or bulk PBMC T cells (not recorded which). These TCRs come from a woman between 45 and 65 years old in good health. Donor details come from another sample of the same person, matched by shared clones.

The chain is built from TRBV11-2 and TRBJ2-5; as DNA is missing, the TRBD2 call by TCRdb cannot be tested. The CDR3 contains 16 residues. CDR1 and CDR2 (germline): SGHAT, FQNNGV. The CDR3 protein is CASSLDYGSEGETQYF.

V gene TRBV3-1 combines with J gene TRBJ2-5. The CDR3 contains 13 residues. Germline-derived CDR1 and CDR2 are LGHDT and YNNKEL (reference sequence). CDR3 protein: CASSLTLGETQYF.

The rearrangement links TRBV5-6 to TRBJ1-1; TCRdb outputs TRBD1, but without DNA this stays unchecked. The CDR3 sequence is 15 residues long. From germline, CDR1 is SGHDT and CDR2 YYEEEE. This CDR3 reads CASSLRTGLNTEAFF.

The rearrangement joins TRBV7-9 to TRBJ2-1; TCRdb's D call, TRBD1, is unchecked because there is no DNA. The CDR3 consists of 15 residues. Germline V gene sequence: CDR1 SEHNR, CDR2 FQNEAQ (reference sequence). CDR3 protein: CASSHVAEGYNEQFF.

The gene calls are TRBV7-9 and TRBJ2-7; there is no DNA to check the TCRdb D call of TRBD1. The CDR3 is made up of 14 amino acids. CDR1 and CDR2 (germline): SEHNR, FQNEAQ (reference sequence). CDR3 amino acids: CASSPDRGLYEQYF.

The rearrangement uses TRBV28 and TRBJ2-2. Germline CDR1 MDHEN, CDR2 SYDVKM. This CDR3 contains 14 residues. The CDR3 is CASSTTGHTGELFF.